A selection of T cell receptor beta chains follows, all from one sample in a study of T-cell reconstitution after alpha-beta-depleted transplantation in children. TCRdb passed the PCR reads through MiXCR, listing each CDR3 protein once. This table holds a few hundred thousand distinct CDR3 sequences, about a tenth found once. The input for sequencing was PBMCs from the stem cell graft donor, taken from the stem cell graft. These receptors all come from a human donor who donated a stem cell graft to a child with acute myeloid leukemia. Both conserved end residues are part of each CDR3. D genes are given only for firm matches. Size values are once, few and many counts, or a class for expanded clones, and some rows have none.

D,V,J,size,CDR3,DNA
.,TRBV18,TRBJ1-1,few,CASSPTTGYTEAFF,TGTGCCAGCTCGCCGACAACAGGGTACACTGAAGCTTTCTTT
.,TRBV5-1,TRBJ2-7,few,CASSLDQGSYEQYF,TGCGCCAGCAGCTTGGACCAGGGATCCTACGAGCAGTACTTC
.,TRBV12-3/TRBV12-4,TRBJ1-1,.,CASSFRHTEAFF,TGTGCCAGCAGTTTCAGACACACTGAAGCTTTCTTT
.,TRBV20-1,TRBJ1-5,few,CSARGEVDQPQHF,TGCAGTGCTAGAGGGGAAGTCGATCAGCCCCAGCATTTT
.,TRBV29-1,TRBJ2-1,.,CSVVENEQFF,TGCAGCGTTGTGGAAAATGAGCAGTTCTTC
TRBD1,TRBV6-1,TRBJ2-1,few,CASSEAGDRRYNEQFF,TGTGCCAGCAGTGAAGCTGGGGACAGGAGGTACAATGAGCAGTTCTTC
.,TRBV19,TRBJ1-1,.,CASSIKAMNTEAFF,TGTGCCAGTAGTATAAAGGCCATGAACACTGAAGCTTTCTTT
.,TRBV15,TRBJ2-3,few,CATSRQGRFDTQYF,TGTGCCACCAGCAGACAGGGGCGGTTCGATACGCAGTATTTT
TRBD2,TRBV19,TRBJ2-1,.,CASSTPRTSGSYNEQFF,TGTGCCAGTAGTACCCCTCGGACTAGCGGGTCCTACAATGAGCAGTTCTTC
TRBD2,TRBV6-5,TRBJ2-3,.,CASSYSNSGEGDTQYF,TGTGCCAGCAGTTACTCGAACAGCGGGGAAGGGGATACGCAGTATTTT
.,TRBV6-5,TRBJ1-6,.,CASSYSAYNSPLHF,TGTGCCAGCAGTTACTCGGCATATAATTCACCCCTCCACTTT
.,TRBV12-3/TRBV12-4,TRBJ1-4,few,CASTLYPNEKLFF,TGTGCCAGCACCTTGTATCCCAATGAAAAACTGTTTTTT
TRBD2,TRBV7-2,TRBJ2-2,many,CASSSAGAGTGELFF,TGTGCCAGCAGCTCTGCGGGAGCGGGAACCGGGGAGCTGTTTTTT
.,TRBV4-1,TRBJ1-6,many,CASSQELPDNSPLHF,TGCGCCAGCAGCCAAGAACTTCCCGATAATTCACCCCTCCACTTT
.,TRBV20-1,TRBJ2-1,many,CSARAPRNEQFF,TGCAGTGCTAGAGCTCCACGGAATGAGCAGTTCTTC
.,TRBV29-1,TRBJ2-5,few,CSVLDSWVQETQYF,TGCAGCGTTTTAGATTCGTGGGTCCAAGAGACCCAGTACTTC
.,TRBV6-1,TRBJ2-1,few,CASRGGFADNEQFF,TGTGCCAGCAGGGGGGGATTTGCCGACAATGAGCAGTTCTTC
TRBD2,TRBV7-3,TRBJ2-3,.,CASSPTLAANPDTQYF,TGTGCCAGCAGCCCTACACTAGCGGCCAATCCAGATACGCAGTATTTT
TRBD1,TRBV20-1,TRBJ1-1,few,CSVDRGPEAFF,TGCAGCGTAGACAGGGGGCCTGAAGCTTTCTTT
TRBD2,TRBV30,TRBJ2-3,few,CAWSVGLAGTDTQYF,TGTGCCTGGAGTGTGGGACTAGCGGGAACAGATACGCAGTATTTT
.,TRBV5-5,TRBJ2-5,many,CASSLQQETQYF,TGTGCCAGCAGCTTACAGCAAGAGACCCAGTACTTC
.,TRBV3-1,TRBJ2-3,.,CASSQGQSRGTDTQYF,TGTGCCAGCAGCCAAGGACAATCCCGGGGCACAGATACGCAGTATTTT
.,TRBV20-1,TRBJ2-1,many,CSARGPGEQFF,TGCAGTGCTAGAGGCCCAGGGGAGCAGTTCTTC
.,TRBV5-1,TRBJ2-2,many,CASSPSPGTTGELFF,TGCGCCAGCTCTCCCTCCCCAGGGACCACCGGGGAGCTGTTTTTT
.,TRBV29-1,TRBJ2-7,.,CSVGGDTSYEQYF,TGCAGCGTTGGCGGGGACACCTCCTACGAGCAGTACTTC
TRBD2,TRBV29-1,TRBJ2-1,.,CSGGLANEQFF,TGCAGCGGGGGACTAGCAAATGAGCAGTTCTTC
.,TRBV12-3/TRBV12-4,TRBJ1-2,many,CASSPGAGNYGYTF,TGTGCCAGCAGTCCAGGGGCCGGCAACTATGGCTACACCTTC
.,TRBV5-1,TRBJ2-6,few,CASSLDILSGANVLTF,TGCGCCAGCAGCTTGGATATTCTCTCTGGGGCCAACGTCCTGACTTTC
.,TRBV29-1,TRBJ1-4,.,CSVERAANEKLFF,TGCAGCGTTGAACGGGCGGCTAATGAAAAACTGTTTTTT
.,TRBV4-3,TRBJ2-1,few,CASSQDSHLTAPNEQFF,TGCGCCAGCAGCCAAGATAGCCACCTAACTGCCCCCAATGAGCAGTTCTTC
.,TRBV2,TRBJ1-6,.,CASSGGLSNSPLHF,TGTGCCAGCAGTGGAGGGTTATCGAATTCACCCCTCCACTTT
.,TRBV6-4,TRBJ2-1,.,CASSVRVGSYNEQFF,TGTGCCAGCAGTGTAAGGGTAGGCTCCTACAATGAGCAGTTCTTC
.,TRBV12-3/TRBV12-4,TRBJ2-4,few,CASSLQDKGIQYF,TGTGCCAGCAGTTTACAGGACAAAGGCATTCAGTACTTC
TRBD2,TRBV5-1,TRBJ2-7,many,CASSTGLAGGTRYEQYF,TGCGCCAGCAGCACCGGACTAGCGGGAGGGACCCGCTACGAGCAGTACTTC
.,TRBV7-9,TRBJ2-5,few,CASSLGGAGGTQYF,TGTGCCAGCAGCTTGGGGGGCGCCGGGGGGACCCAGTACTTC
.,TRBV11-2,TRBJ2-3,many,CASSFSGVGDTQYF,TGTGCCAGCAGCTTTTCGGGAGTCGGAGATACGCAGTATTTT
.,TRBV2,TRBJ2-1,.,CASSGRNEQFF,TGTGCCAGCAGTGGTAGGAATGAGCAGTTCTTC
.,TRBV7-3,TRBJ2-1,.,CASSRTGGQGYNEQFF,TGTGCCAGCAGCCGGACGGGCGGTCAGGGATACAATGAGCAGTTCTTC
.,TRBV7-2,TRBJ1-1,many,CASSLGPVEAFF,TGTGCCAGCAGCTTAGGGCCGGTCGAAGCTTTCTTT
.,TRBV7-2,TRBJ2-2,many,CASTTANTGELFF,TGTGCCAGCACGACTGCGAACACCGGGGAGCTGTTTTTT
TRBD2,TRBV4-2,TRBJ2-3,few,CASSQRGAGSTDTQYF,TGTGCCAGCAGCCAAAGGGGAGCGGGAAGCACAGATACGCAGTATTTT
TRBD2,TRBV5-1,TRBJ2-7,.,CASSSAPRTSGRGGEQYF,TGCGCCAGCAGCTCCGCTCCCCGGACTAGCGGAAGAGGGGGCGAGCAGTACTTC
.,TRBV10-3,TRBJ2-6,few,CAISRGQFAGANVLTF,TGTGCCATCAGTCGCGGACAGTTCGCTGGGGCCAACGTCCTGACTTTC
TRBD2,TRBV7-3,TRBJ2-5,.,CASSARGGNEETQYF,TGTGCCAGCAGCGCACGCGGGGGGAATGAAGAGACCCAGTACTTC
.,TRBV19,TRBJ2-1,few,CASSREHEQFF,TGTGCCAGTAGTAGGGAGCACGAGCAGTTCTTC
.,TRBV7-8,TRBJ2-7,.,CASSSSGLGGGYEQYF,TGTGCCAGCAGTTCGAGCGGTCTAGGGGGGGGGTACGAGCAGTACTTC
.,TRBV30,TRBJ1-2,.,CAWSVQGYYGYTF,TGTGCCTGGAGTGTTCAGGGCTACTATGGCTACACCTTC
TRBD2,TRBV29-1,TRBJ2-5,.,CSAPGGYQETQYF,TGCAGCGCCCCCGGGGGGTACCAAGAGACCCAGTACTTC
.,TRBV19,TRBJ2-5,few,CASSMKRRETQYF,TGTGCCAGTAGTATGAAACGGCGGGAGACCCAGTACTTC
TRBD2,TRBV5-1,TRBJ2-5,many,CASSVGTSGQETQYF,TGCGCCAGCAGCGTCGGGACTAGCGGCCAAGAGACCCAGTACTTC
.,TRBV25-1,TRBJ1-2,.,CASSETPRESGYTF,TGTGCCAGCAGTGAAACTCCAAGGGAATCTGGCTACACCTTC
TRBD1,TRBV18,TRBJ2-2,.,CASSQRQGTNTGELFF,TGTGCCAGCTCACAAAGACAGGGGACGAACACCGGGGAGCTGTTTTTT
.,TRBV5-5,TRBJ2-2,many,CASSLPRVGELFF,TGTGCCAGCAGCTTGCCGCGTGTCGGGGAGCTGTTTTTT
.,TRBV12-3/TRBV12-4,TRBJ2-7,.,CASNLYGSTYEQYF,TGTGCCAGCAATCTTTACGGGAGTACCTACGAGCAGTACTTC
.,TRBV12-3/TRBV12-4,TRBJ2-3,once,CASKYDSTTDTQYF,TGTGCCAGCAAATATGACAGCACCACAGATACGCAGTATTTT